A selection of T cell receptor beta chains follows, all from one sample in a study of T cells in Graves' hyperthyroidism and ophthalmopathy. TCRdb itself ran the multiplex PCR reads through MiXCR, one entry per CDR3 protein. The sample consists of hundreds of thousands of distinct CDR3 sequences, around 24% of them appearing once. Input material: blood. The source is a woman younger than 45 with Graves' ophthalmopathy. CDR3s include the opening cysteine and the closing phenylalanine or tryptophan. A D gene is named only where the DNA matches it firmly. Where a row states a size, it is once, few, many or the class of an expanded clone; other rows omit it.

TRBV6-5	TRBJ2-5	-	many	TGTGCCAGCAGTTACGGCCCAGAAGAAGAGACCCAGTACTTC	CASSYGPEEETQYF
TRBV20-1	TRBJ2-7	TRBD2	many	TGCAGTGCTAGCCGGGTAGCGGGGTCCTACGAGCAGTACTTC	CSASRVAGSYEQYF
TRBV7-2	TRBJ2-7	-	many	TGTGCCAGCAGCGGGACCAGCAGCGGGTACTACGAGCAGTACTTC	CASSGTSSGYYEQYF
TRBV28	TRBJ2-7	-	many	TGTGCCAGCAGTGCCCGGGTTTTCAAGCAGTACTTC	CASSARVFKQYF
TRBV12-3/TRBV12-4	TRBJ1-1	-	many	TGTGCCAGCAGCGACCGGTGGTCCCACATGAACACTGAAGCTTTCTTT	CASSDRWSHMNTEAFF
TRBV30	TRBJ1-5	TRBD1	-	TGTGCCTGGAGTGTCGGGACAGGGGGTCAGCCCCAGCGTTTT	CAWSVGTGGQPQRF
TRBV10-3	TRBJ2-5	TRBD2	-	TGTGCCATCAGTGAGTCGACGGGGGGAGAGACCCAGTACTTC	CAISESTGGETQYF
TRBV12-3/TRBV12-4	TRBJ2-2	-	many	TGTGCCAGCAGTCCCAGGGGATGGAACACCGGGGAGCTGTTTTTT	CASSPRGWNTGELFF
TRBV6-1	TRBJ2-7	-	many	TGTGCCAGAGGATCCCCAGGGACTGAAGCCTACGAGCAGTACTTC	CARGSPGTEAYEQYF
TRBV5-1	TRBJ1-1	-	many	TGCGCCAGCAGCCTTGAGGGGAGAAGCACTGAAGCTTTCTTT	CASSLEGRSTEAFF
TRBV12-5	TRBJ2-2	-	few	TGTGCTAGTGGCCTGCCAGGGTGGAACACCGGGGAGCTGTTTTTT	CASGLPGWNTGELFF
TRBV7-2	TRBJ1-1	-	-	TGTGCCAGCAGCCGAGATGCAGGCCCGTTCAGGGCTTTCTTT	CASSRDAGPFRAFF
TRBV19	TRBJ2-7	-	many	TGTGCCAGCAGTCCCCGGGTAGCCTACGAGCAGTACTTC	CASSPRVAYEQYF
TRBV12-3/TRBV12-4	TRBJ1-2	TRBD1	many	TGTGCCAGCAGTCAGACAGGGGGTCTCGGCTACACCTTC	CASSQTGGLGYTF
TRBV6-1	TRBJ2-6	TRBD2	-	TGTGCCAGCAGTGAAGAGACTAGCGTCTCTGGGACCAACGTCCTGACTTTC	CASSEETSVSGTNVLTF
TRBV4-2	TRBJ1-3	-	many	TGTGCCAGCAGCCAACCCGACAAAATCTCTGGAAACACCATATATTTT	CASSQPDKISGNTIYF
TRBV4-3	TRBJ2-6	-	many	TGCGCCAGCAGCCCGGACAGTCATTACTCTGGGGCCAACGTCCTGACTTTC	CASSPDSHYSGANVLTF
TRBV27	TRBJ2-7	TRBD1	-	TGTGCCAGCAGACGAGACAGGGTGATGTCCGAGCAGTACTTC	CASRRDRVMSEQYF
TRBV5-1	TRBJ1-2	-	-	TGCGCCAGCTCATCGGAAGGACACCAGGGCTACACCTTC	CASSSEGHQGYTF
TRBV19	TRBJ2-7	TRBD1	-	TGTGCCAGTAGTTCCCAGGGGGCTCAAGGATCCTACGAGCAGTACTTC	CASSSQGAQGSYEQYF
TRBV7-6	TRBJ2-7	-	once	TGTGCCAGCAGCTTGGGCAGGGGTCAGAACGAGCAGTACTTC	CASSLGRGQNEQYF
TRBV19	TRBJ1-5	-	few	TGTGCCAGTAGTAGAAGCTCAGGGGAAAGTAGCAATCAGCCCCAGCATTTT	CASSRSSGESSNQPQHF
TRBV7-2	TRBJ1-2	-	many	TGTGCCAGCAGCCAGGACAGACTTAACTATGGCTACACCTTC	CASSQDRLNYGYTF
TRBV6-1	TRBJ1-2	TRBD1	-	TGTGCCAGCAGGGAGAGACAGGGAGGCTATGGCTACACCTTC	CASRERQGGYGYTF
TRBV7-2	TRBJ2-7	-	-	TGTGCCAGCAGCCCAGAGGTCTCCTACGAGCAGTACTTC	CASSPEVSYEQYF
TRBV3-1	TRBJ2-2	-	-	TGTGCCAGCAGCCAAGATACCCGGGAGCTGTTTTTT	CASSQDTRELFF
TRBV2	TRBJ2-5	TRBD1	-	TGTGCCAGCAGACCACAGGGGAGTCAAGAGACCCAGTACTTC	CASRPQGSQETQYF
TRBV6-5	TRBJ2-7	-	-	TGTGCCAGCAGTTACTCGAGTCAGCGCGAGCAGTACTTC	CASSYSSQREQYF
TRBV11-3	TRBJ2-2	-	many	TGTGCCAGCAGCTCCCGGGACACTAACACCGGGGAGCTGTTTTTT	CASSSRDTNTGELFF
TRBV15	TRBJ2-5	-	many	TGTGCCACCAGCAGAGATCAGGGTGTAAAGACCCAGTACTTC	CATSRDQGVKTQYF
TRBV7-3	TRBJ1-6	-	few	TGTGCCAGCAGCCCAAAAGGTGGTTATAATTCACCCCTCCACTTT	CASSPKGGYNSPLHF
TRBV6-1	TRBJ1-5	TRBD1	-	TGTGCCAGCAGTGAAAGCCAAGGGGGCAGTGGCGGTAATCAGCCCCAGCATTTT	CASSESQGGSGGNQPQHF
TRBV12-3/TRBV12-4	TRBJ1-6	-	-	TGTGCCAGCAGTCACCCCAACCTGGGACGGATGCGGGGACCCCTCCACTTT	CASSHPNLGRMRGPLHF
TRBV4-3	TRBJ2-5	TRBD2	many	TGCGCCAGCAGCCAAAGGACTAGCGGGCAAGAGACCCAGTACTTC	CASSQRTSGQETQYF
TRBV29-1	TRBJ1-3	TRBD1	many	TGCAGCGTTGAGGGTCCGGGACAGGGCCACTCTGGAAACACCATATATTTT	CSVEGPGQGHSGNTIYF
TRBV2	TRBJ2-7	-	-	TGTGCCAGCAGTGAAGTGGCGGGACACTCCTACGAGCAGTACTTC	CASSEVAGHSYEQYF
TRBV30	TRBJ2-6	-	many	TGTGCCTGGTCCATCTCTGGGGCCAACGTCCTGACTTTC	CAWSISGANVLTF
TRBV6-5	TRBJ2-5	TRBD1	many	TGTGCCAGCAGCCTACTCGGACAGGGGTGGGCACAAGCGACCCAGTACTTC	CASSLLGQGWAQATQYF
TRBV6-1	TRBJ2-7	TRBD1	few	TGTGCCAGCAGAGACAGGGAGAACGAGCAGTACTTC	CASRDRENEQYF
TRBV10-3	TRBJ1-5	-	-	TGTGCCATCAGTGAAAGAGGTAGGGGCAATCAGCCCCAGCATTTT	CAISERGRGNQPQHF
TRBV19	TRBJ1-1	TRBD1	many	TGTGCCAGCAAACCCCGGGACAGGGGATGGGAGAACACTGAAGCTTTCTTT	CASKPRDRGWENTEAFF
TRBV11-2	TRBJ1-1	-	many	TGTGCCAGCAGCTTACTCGGGGTCGGTTCTGAAGCTTTCTTT	CASSLLGVGSEAFF
TRBV6-5	TRBJ1-2	-	many	TGTGCCAGCAGTTACTCCGCACAGGACTATGGCTACACCTTC	CASSYSAQDYGYTF
TRBV9	TRBJ2-5	-	many	TGTGCCAGCAGCGTGGGGGAAACTCCAAGGGGGGAGACCCAGTACTTC	CASSVGETPRGETQYF
TRBV6-5	TRBJ2-7	-	many	TGTGCCAGCAGTCGGGACGGCATCTACGAGCAGTACTTC	CASSRDGIYEQYF
TRBV6-1	TRBJ2-1	-	-	TGTGCCGTCGCCAGGGATGAGAAGTTCTTC	CAVARDEKFF
TRBV14	TRBJ1-1	-	few	TGTGCCAGCAGCCAAGGTACCAGGAGGACACCGAACACTGAAGCTTTCTTT	CASSQGTRRTPNTEAFF
TRBV5-1	TRBJ2-7	-	-	TGCGCCAGCAGCAGGGCAGGATCTCCCTACGAGCAGTACTTC	CASSRAGSPYEQYF
TRBV19	TRBJ2-7	TRBD1	many	TGTGCCAGTAAAGAAGGACAGGGGATCTCCTACGAGCAGTACTTC	CASKEGQGISYEQYF
TRBV5-1	TRBJ1-1	-	few	TGCGCCAGCAGCTACACTACACTGCCCGCCGCTTTCTTT	CASSYTTLPAAFF
TRBV20-1	TRBJ1-1	-	-	TGCAGTGCTAGAGATTCACTGACGAACACTGAAGCTTTCTTT	CSARDSLTNTEAFF
TRBV20-1	TRBJ1-3	-	-	TGCAGTGCTACTCAGAATGGAAACACCATATATTTT	CSATQNGNTIYF